These 15 T cell receptor beta chains were all obtained from the same sample, sequenced in a study of CD8 T cells in Susac syndrome (dated by TCRdb to the late 2010s). Libraries came from the immunoSEQ multiplex PCR assay. RNA was extracted using the RNeasy kit, and about 0.5 to 1 microgram was reverse transcribed with random hexamers. The public sequencing data were trimmed at Q25 with fastp and processed into clonotypes with MiXCR by TCRdb, which kept only in-frame beta chains. For every CDR3 protein sequence, its rows merge into one entry that carries the most common genes and DNA. This sample lists 200,000 or so distinct CDR3 sequences; roughly 96% were detected once. Of the sample, 0.093% is held by the ten largest clones. Sequencing input: CD4+ T cells from PBMCs. These receptors came from a human donor with multiple sclerosis.

This chain uses TRBV12-3 or TRBV12-4 with TRBJ1-1; a possible D gene is TRBD1 (5 bases). Trimming stripped 8 bases from V and 0 bases from J, with 10 bases between. This CDR3 is built from 13 residues. Written as DNA, the CDR3 is TGTGCCAGCGGGGGATATATGAACACTGAAGCTTTCTTT. This translates into CASGGYMNTEAFF.

The gene calls are TRBV3-1 and TRBJ1-1; the D gene is possibly TRBD1 (6 bases). Per germline, CDR1 LGHDT and CDR2 YNNKEL (reference sequence). The germline V and J ends were trimmed by 6 bases and 1 base, with 12 bases remaining between them. This CDR3 has 14 amino acids. In DNA form, the CDR3 reads TGTGCCAGCAGACCTGACAGGCAGAACACTGAAGCTTTCTTT. It translates to CASRPDRQNTEAFF.

The chain recombines TRBV5-4 with TRBJ2-1; D is perhaps TRBD2 (6 bases). CDR3 length equals 14 residues. Germline V gene sequence: CDR1 SGHNT, CDR2 YYREEE (reference sequence). V was cut by 4 bases and J by 4 bases, with 12 bases left in between. CDR3 nucleotide sequence: TGTGCCAGCAGCCTATCGACTAGGTACAATGAGCAGTTCTTC. Amino acid sequence: CASSLSTRYNEQFF. Together with reference TRBV5-4 and TRBJ2-1, the CDR3 gives the full variable domain: ETGVTQSPTHLIKTRGQQVTLRCSSQSGHNTVSWYQQALGQGPQFIFQYYREEENGRGNFPPRFSGLQFPNYSSELNVNALELDDSALYLCASSLSTRYNEQFFGPGTRLTVL.

In its sample, this clonotype was seen once. The chain carries TRBV30 and TRBJ1-2, with TRBD1 matching over 7 bases. The V and J ends lost 0 bases and 5 bases, in that order; junction bases with no gene match: 9. The CDR3 extends over 15 amino acids. Germline V CDR1 and CDR2: GTSNPN, SVGIG (reference sequence). The CDR3 bases are TGTGCCTGGAGTGTTTTGCAGGGGGGTGTGTATGGCTACACCTTC. It translates to CAWSVLQGGVYGYTF.

The V gene is TRBV6-2 or TRBV6-3, the J gene TRBJ2-1; D gene unclear. Deletions cut 8 bases from V and 2 bases from J, with 10 bases between. The germline CDR1 and CDR2 sequences are MNHEY and SVGEGT. The CDR3 is 13 residues long. The CDR3 region has the DNA TGTGCCAGCCGCAGCGACGCCTACAATGAGCAGTTCTTC. It is translated as CASRSDAYNEQFF.

CDR3 bases: TGTGCCAGCAGGTCGACAGGGAGCGGTCAGCCCCAGCATTTT. Translating gives CASRSTGSGQPQHF. This rearrangement joins TRBV12-3 or TRBV12-4 to TRBJ1-5; 7 bases agree with TRBD1. The CDR3 spans 14 residues. The V gene end was trimmed by 6 bases and the J gene end by 6 bases; junction bases not matched to a gene: 8.

This rearrangement joins TRBV29-1 to TRBJ1-5, with unresolved D. Looked up from germline, CDR1 is SQVTM and CDR2 is ANQGSEA. The V gene lost 7 bases and the J gene lost 2 bases, with 9 bases spanning the gap. This CDR3 has 12 residues. The CDR3 bases are TGCAGCGCAGGATCCGGCAATCAGCCCCAGCATTTT. Translating it yields CSAGSGNQPQHF.

The chain recombines TRBV20-1 with TRBJ2-3, with TRBD2 matching 11 bases. The CDR3 totals 13 residues. Germline loops: CDR1 DFQATT, CDR2 SNEGSKA (reference sequence). The J segment lost 6 bases and the V segment lost 5 bases, leaving 4 bases of the junction unmatched. The CDR3 here is CSALAGGSDTQYF. The DNA of the CDR3 is TGCAGTGCTTTAGCGGGAGGGTCGGATACGCAGTATTTT.

The V gene is TRBV29-1, the J gene TRBJ2-5; tentative D call: TRBD2 (5 bases). The CDR3 extends over 12 amino acids. The V and J ends lost 3 bases and 4 bases respectively, with 9 bases between them. CDR1 is SQVTM, CDR2 ANQGSEA, per germline. The CDR3 is CSVEKGAETQYF. In nucleotides, the CDR3 is TGCAGCGTTGAGAAGGGAGCAGAGACCCAGTACTTC.

The CDR3 DNA sequence: TGTGCCAGCAGCCAGGGGACTAGCGGGAGCATCGTGCAGTACTTC. It encodes CASSQGTSGSIVQYF. The chain has TRBV4-2 and TRBJ2-7, with 14 bases fitting TRBD2. In germline, CDR1 is LGHNA, CDR2 YNFKEQ. The CDR3 runs 15 residues. V dropped 3 bases and J dropped 9; count of bases not matched to a gene: 7.

The gene calls are TRBV3-1 and TRBJ2-7; TRBD2 matches 8 bases. The CDR3 runs to 14 residues. From germline, CDR1 is LGHDT and CDR2 YNNKEL (reference sequence). With 4 bases clipped from V and 3 bases from J, the junction kept 5 bases outside the gene matches. The DNA for the CDR3 is TGTGCCAGCAGCCTGGGACTAGAAGGCTACGAGCAGTACTTC. Encoded protein: CASSLGLEGYEQYF.

The V gene is TRBV30, the J gene TRBJ1-1, with D uncertain. CDR1 is GTSNPN and CDR2 is SVGIG in the germline V gene (reference sequence). This CDR3 contains 12 residues. V dropped 4 bases and J dropped 1 base, with 7 bases sitting between them. The CDR3, as DNA: TGTGCCTGGAATAACAGGAACACTGAAGCTTTCTTT. This codes for CAWNNRNTEAFF.

The chain couples TRBV4-2 to TRBJ1-6; 9 bases map to TRBD1. CDR3 length: 15 amino acids. Germline-derived CDR1 and CDR2 are LGHNA and YNFKEQ. V gave up 4 bases and J gave up 7 bases; unmatched junction bases: 5. CDR3 sequence (DNA): TGTGCCAGCAGCCTAGGACAGGGGATGAATTCACCCCTCCACTTT. Its protein product is CASSLGQGMNSPLHF.

The chain uses TRBV20-1 and TRBJ2-1, with D possibly being TRBD2 (5 bases). CDR3 size: 15 residues. Germline loops: CDR1 DFQATT, CDR2 SNEGSKA (reference sequence). V lost 8 bases, J lost 0 bases, and 17 bases lay in between. The CDR3 reads CSPDSSATSYNEQFF. DNA for the CDR3: TGCAGTCCGGACTCTTCGGCTACCTCCTACAATGAGCAGTTCTTC.

The gene calls are TRBV20-1 and TRBJ1-1, with no clear D. Germline values: CDR1 DFQATT, CDR2 SNEGSKA (reference sequence). The ends were cut back, 1 base at V and 2 bases at J, with 8 bases in the middle. CDR3 length equals 13 residues. The DNA for the CDR3 is TGCAGTGCTAGAGTAACGGTAAACACTGAAGCTTTCTTT. This encodes CSARVTVNTEAFF.